A selection of T cell receptor beta chains follows, all from one sample in a study of T cells in Graves' hyperthyroidism and ophthalmopathy. In TCRdb, the multiplex PCR reads were re-called with MiXCR into one record per CDR3 protein. In the table there are 450,000 to 550,000 distinct CDR3 sequences, approximately 25% of which are singletons. The sequencing input was blood. The source of these receptors is a woman younger than 45 with Graves' ophthalmopathy. Each CDR3 is given with its conserved first and last residue. A D gene is named only where the DNA matches it firmly. A clone size is listed for some rows: how often the clone was seen (once, few, many), or a class if it is expanded.

>TRBJ2-5|TRBV11-1|TRBD2|20|many
CASSQLQGSTSGGALETQYF
TGTGCCAGCAGCCAATTACAGGGCTCAACTAGCGGGGGGGCCCTGGAGACCCAGTACTTC
>TRBJ1-5|TRBV28|.|12|many
CASEQGGQPQHF
TGTGCCAGCGAACAGGGCGGGCAGCCCCAGCATTTT
>TRBJ1-1|TRBV6-2/TRBV6-3|.|15|.
CASSYSERMNTEAFF
TGTGCCAGCAGTTACTCTGAGAGGATGAACACTGAAGCTTTCTTT
>TRBJ2-7|TRBV2|TRBD1|15|many
CASRKMTGQYYEQYF
TGTGCCAGCAGGAAGATGACGGGACAGTACTACGAGCAGTACTTC
>TRBJ1-1|TRBV20-1|.|13|few
CSASVSSNTEAFF
TGCAGTGCTAGTGTCAGTTCGAACACTGAAGCTTTCTTT
>TRBJ2-7|TRBV20-1|.|12|many
CSASRPNDEQYF
TGCAGTGCTAGTCGCCCGAACGACGAGCAGTACTTC
>TRBJ1-1|TRBV6-5|.|14|many
CASSYSRWGTEAFF
TGTGCCAGCAGTTACTCAAGGTGGGGCACTGAAGCTTTCTTT
>TRBJ1-5|TRBV20-1|.|11|.
CSASADQPQHF
TGCAGTGCCTCGGCAGATCAGCCCCAGCATTTT
>TRBJ1-5|TRBV6-2/TRBV6-3|TRBD1|18|many
CASSYGVPQGAGNQPQHF
TGTGCCAGCAGTTACGGGGTACCACAGGGGGCAGGCAATCAGCCCCAGCATTTT
>TRBJ2-7|TRBV30|.|14|few
CAWSSFQGSYEQYF
TGTGCCTGGAGTTCCTTCCAGGGTTCCTACGAGCAGTACTTC
>TRBJ2-7|TRBV28|.|12|few
CASSRPQVEQYF
TGTGCCAGCAGTCGGCCGCAGGTCGAGCAGTACTTC
>TRBJ2-7|TRBV12-3/TRBV12-4|TRBD2|13|many
CASKLAGHYEQYF
TGTGCCAGTAAACTAGCGGGGCACTACGAGCAGTACTTC
>TRBJ1-1|TRBV19|.|13|many
CASSSVANTEAFF
TGTGCCAGTAGTTCTGTTGCGAACACTGAAGCTTTCTTT
>TRBJ1-1|TRBV11-2|.|16|.
CASSLSSSLMNTEAFF
TGTGCCAGCAGCTTAAGCTCCAGCCTCATGAACACTGAAGCTTTCTTT
>TRBJ2-5|TRBV10-3|TRBD1|13|many
CAISLRGRETQYF
TGTGCCATCAGCCTCAGGGGGCGAGAGACCCAGTACTTC